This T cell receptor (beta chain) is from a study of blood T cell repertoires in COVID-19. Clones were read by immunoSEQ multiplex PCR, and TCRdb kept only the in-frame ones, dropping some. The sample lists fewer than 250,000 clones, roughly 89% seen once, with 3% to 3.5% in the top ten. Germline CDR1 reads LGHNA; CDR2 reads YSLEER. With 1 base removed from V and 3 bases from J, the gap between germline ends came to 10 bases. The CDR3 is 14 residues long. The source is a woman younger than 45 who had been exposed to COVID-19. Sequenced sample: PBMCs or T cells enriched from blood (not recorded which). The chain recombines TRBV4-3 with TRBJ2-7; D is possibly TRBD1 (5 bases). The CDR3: CASSQGRGNYEQYF. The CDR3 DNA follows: TGCGCCAGCAGCCAAGGAAGGGGAAACTACGAGCAGTACTTC.